This passage covers 25 T cell receptor beta chains from one sample sequenced in a study of cytomegalovirus exposure and HLA in healthy donors. Amplification used 60 Vbeta primers and 13 Jbeta primers. Here immunoSEQ multiplex PCR was the method, and the copy in TCRdb shows in-frame clones only, minus some. The sample has fewer than 200,000 clones; roughly 70% are singletons. The sample consisted of PBMCs. These TCRs come from a girl under 18 in good health and CMV-seronegative.

In its sample, this clone was seen a few times. V and J are TRBV7-9 and TRBJ2-1, with 9 bases that match TRBD1. The junction had 10 bases not matched to a gene; V was cut back by 3 bases and J by 7 bases. The CDR3 runs 16 residues. Germline-derived CDR1 and CDR2 are SEHNR and FQNEAQ (reference sequence). The CDR3 DNA follows: TGTGCCAGCAGCTTTGGACAGGGGCTAGCCGCGAATGAGCAGTTCTTC. Translation: CASSFGQGLAANEQFF.

The chain is built from TRBV5-6 and TRBJ2-2; the match to TRBD1 covers 10 bases. The junction had 9 bases not matched to a gene; V was cut back by 3 bases and J by 7 bases. This CDR3 spans 16 amino acids. Germline V gene data show CDR1 as SGHDT and CDR2 as YYEEEE. CDR3 residues: CASSWVGTGDVGELFF. CDR3 DNA: TGTGCCAGCAGCTGGGTCGGGACAGGGGATGTCGGGGAGCTGTTTTTT.

The chain employs TRBV18 and TRBJ1-5; possible D gene TRBD1, 6 bases. Germline CDR1 KGHSH, CDR2 LQKENI. The CDR3 spans 14 residues. The germline V and J ends were trimmed by 5 bases and 5 bases, with 13 bases remaining between them. CDR3 amino acids: CASSTGLMDQPQHF. The CDR3 nucleotides read TGTGCCAGCTCAACAGGGCTGATGGATCAGCCCCAGCATTTT.

V is TRBV7-8 and J is TRBJ1-4, with a tentative D call TRBD1 (5 bases). V lost 2 bases and J lost 8, with 15 bases in between. Germline CDR1 and CDR2: SGHVS and FQNEAQ. The CDR3 sequence is 15 residues long. CDR3 nucleotide sequence: TGTGCCAGCAGCTTAAGGCGGGACGTTGGAGAAAAACTGTTTTTT. Its protein is CASSLRRDVGEKLFF. The full variable domain, its missing parts supplied by reference TRBV7-8 and TRBJ1-4, is GAGVSQSPRYKVAKRGQDVALRCDPISGHVSLFWYQQALGQGPEFLTYFQNEAQLDKSGLPSDRFFAERPEGSVSTLKIQRTQQEDSAVYLCASSLRRDVGEKLFFGSGTQLSVL.

J is TRBJ2-3 and V is TRBV7-9; 13 positions match TRBD2. V gave up 5 bases and J gave up 2 bases; unmatched junction bases: 4. CDR3 length equals 16 residues. The germline V gene encodes CDR1 SEHNR and CDR2 FQNEAQ (reference sequence). The CDR3: CASSRTSGGYTDTQYF. CDR3 bases: TGTGCCAGCAGCAGGACTAGCGGGGGATACACAGATACGCAGTATTTT.

The chain carries TRBV5-1 and TRBJ2-2; D is perhaps TRBD1 (6 bases). V was shortened by 0 bases and J by 1 base, with 16 bases between the two germline ends. This CDR3 region has 18 residues. Germline V gives CDR1 SGHRS, CDR2 YFSETQ. CDR3: CASSLAAQSGQNTGELFF. The CDR3 DNA is TGCGCCAGCAGCTTGGCCGCTCAATCGGGACAGAACACCGGGGAGCTGTTTTTT. The whole variable domain, filled in from reference TRBV5-1 and TRBJ2-2, reads KAGVTQTPRYLIKTRGQQVTLSCSPISGHRSVSWYQQTPGQGLQFLFEYFSETQRNKGNFPGRFSGRQFSNSRSEMNVSTLELGDSALYLCASSLAAQSGQNTGELFFGEGSRLTVL.

This clone has only a few counts. The rearrangement joins TRBV12-5 to TRBJ1-1, with TRBD1 matching over 7 bases. Germline V gives CDR1 LGHNT, CDR2 FRNRAP. The CDR3 runs 14 residues. J lost 4 bases, V lost 4 bases, and 6 bases had no gene match. CDR3 in DNA: TGTGCTAGTGGTTCGTACAGGGGAATCACTGAAGCTTTCTTT. Its translation: CASGSYRGITEAFF. Full variable domain (outside the CDR3, taken from reference TRBV12-5 and TRBJ1-1): DARVTQTPRHKVTEMGQEVTMRCQPILGHNTVFWYRQTMMQGLELLAYFRNRAPLDDSGMPKDRFSAEMPDATLATLKIQPSEPRDSAVYFCASGSYRGITEAFFGQGTRLTVV.

The V gene is TRBV19, the J gene TRBJ1-1, with a tentative D call TRBD1 (5 bases). The CDR3 contains 15 residues. Germline assignment: CDR1 LNHDA and CDR2 SQIVND (reference sequence). V lost 7 bases and J 3 bases, leaving 18 bases between the germline ends. CDR3 sequence reads: CASTDGARAHTEAFF. The DNA of the CDR3 is TGTGCCAGTACCGATGGGGCCAGGGCTCACACTGAAGCTTTCTTT. Complete variable domain (other parts from reference TRBV19 and TRBJ1-1): DGGITQSPKYLFRKEGQNVTLSCEQNLNHDAMYWYRQDPGQGLRLIYYSQIVNDFQKGDIAEGYSVSREKKESFPLTVTSAQKNPTAFYLCASTDGARAHTEAFFGQGTRLTVV.

The genes are TRBV18 and TRBJ1-5, with a tentative D call TRBD1 (6 bases). There are 14 residues in the CDR3. Per germline, CDR1 KGHSH and CDR2 LQKENI. With 0 bases removed from V and 6 bases from J, the gap between germline ends came to 9 bases. CDR3 residues: CASSPPGAAQPQHF. The CDR3 region has the DNA TGTGCCAGCTCACCACCGGGGGCGGCTCAGCCCCAGCATTTT.

V is TRBV2 and J is TRBJ1-2; D not certain. The CDR3 spans 12 residues. Germline V gene lookup returns CDR1 SNHLY and CDR2 FYNNEI. Deletions cut 3 bases from V and 6 bases from J, with 8 bases between. The CDR3 reads CASSDDGDGYTF. DNA for the CDR3: TGTGCCAGCAGTGACGACGGGGATGGCTACACCTTC.

The chain employs TRBV14 and TRBJ1-1; 8 bases line up with TRBD1. V gave up 4 bases and J gave up 7 bases; unmatched junction bases: 11. The CDR3 is 15 residues long. Germline CDR1 is SGHDN and CDR2 is FVKESK. The CDR3 here is CASSPGQGRSYEAFF. CDR3 DNA sequence: TGTGCCAGCAGCCCCGGACAGGGAAGGAGTTATGAAGCTTTCTTT. The full variable domain, rest sourced from reference TRBV14 and TRBJ1-1, is EAGVTQFPSHSVIEKGQTVTLRCDPISGHDNLYWYRRVMGKEIKFLLHFVKESKQDESGMPNNRFLAERTGGTYSTLKVQPAELEDSGVYFCASSPGQGRSYEAFFGQGTRLTVV.

This clone showed up just a few times. This chain links TRBV5-6 with TRBJ2-3; 8 bases are shared with TRBD1. The trim removed 5 bases at V and 2 bases at J, leaving 10 bases unmatched. The CDR3 length is 16 residues. Germline values: CDR1 SGHDT, CDR2 YYEEEE. CDR3 DNA: TGTGCCAGCAGTTTTCGGACAGGGTCGGACACAGATACGCAGTATTTT. This encodes CASSFRTGSDTDTQYF.

The chain joins TRBV5-1 to TRBJ1-2, with 7 bases that match TRBD1. The V segment lost 0 bases and the J segment 2 bases; nucleotides outside the gene matches: 4. This CDR3 region has 15 residues. The germline V gene has CDR1 SGHRS and CDR2 YFSETQ. CDR3 residues: CASSLEGASNYGYTF. The CDR3 bases are TGCGCCAGCAGCTTGGAGGGGGCTTCAAACTATGGCTACACCTTC.

This chain connects TRBV30 to TRBJ2-1, with 7 bases fitting TRBD1. The germline gives CDR1 GTSNPN, CDR2 SVGIG (reference sequence). V gave up 0 bases and J gave up 2 bases; unmatched junction bases: 10. The length of the CDR3 is 17 residues. This CDR3 reads CAWSVSGGRRPYNEQFF. In DNA, the CDR3 is TGTGCCTGGAGTGTATCAGGGGGACGGAGGCCCTACAATGAGCAGTTCTTC.

The rearrangement joins TRBV27 to TRBJ1-2, with 9 bases matching TRBD1. Unmatched junction bases numbered 3, after V lost 3 bases and J lost 1 base. CDR1 is MNHEY, CDR2 SMNVEV, per germline (reference sequence). The CDR3 loop spans 15 amino acids. This CDR3 is CASSFLDRGNYGYTF. In DNA form, the CDR3 reads TGTGCCAGCAGTTTTCTGGACAGGGGTAACTATGGCTACACCTTC.

This clone was counted a few times. The chain combines TRBV6-1 with TRBJ1-4; D uncertain. The CDR3 has 13 residues. V was cut by 4 bases and J by 8 bases, with 11 bases left in between. CDR1 and CDR2 (germline): MNHNS, SASEGT. The CDR3 is CASSVVSGEKLFF. The DNA for the CDR3 is TGTGCCAGCAGTGTTGTTTCTGGCGAAAAACTGTTTTTT.

This chain uses TRBV4-1 with TRBJ1-4, with 7 bases aligning to TRBD1. The CDR3 extends over 13 amino acids. From germline, CDR1 is MGHRA and CDR2 YSYEKL. Unmatched junction bases numbered 6, after V lost 3 bases and J lost 11 bases. The CDR3 here is CASSQTPTGKLFF. The CDR3 DNA follows: TGCGCCAGCAGCCAGACACCGACAGGGAAACTGTTTTTT.

This chain joins TRBV9 and TRBJ1-2, with 8 positions matching TRBD1. The CDR3 extends over 15 amino acids. V shed 0 bases and J 0 bases; nucleotides not matched to a gene: 1. In germline, CDR1 is SGDLS, CDR2 YYNGEE. The DNA of the CDR3 is TGTGCCAGCAGCGTAGACAGGGGGACTAACTATGGCTACACCTTC. It yields the protein CASSVDRGTNYGYTF.

The chain is built from TRBV4-2 and TRBJ1-2, with D perhaps matching TRBD1 (6 bases). The CDR3 sequence is 16 residues long. Germline CDR1 and CDR2: LGHNA and YNFKEQ. Trimming took 1 base from V and 4 from J, leaving 16 bases between them. CDR3 in DNA: TGTGCCAGCAGCCAAGGGGGGGGCGTAAATTCCTATGGCTACACCTTC. Its translation: CASSQGGGVNSYGYTF.

The chain employs TRBV2 and TRBJ2-7; a possible D gene is TRBD2 (6 bases). The V gene's germline CDR1 is SNHLY and CDR2 FYNNEI. There are 16 residues in the CDR3. Deletions cut 4 bases from V and 0 bases from J, with 16 bases between. The DNA of the CDR3 is TGTGCCAGCAGTGTCCCGGGACTCCTGTCCTCCTACGAGCAGTACTTC. This translates into CASSVPGLLSSYEQYF.

This rearrangement joins TRBV7-9 to TRBJ2-7; 11 bases map to TRBD1. There are 15 residues in the CDR3. J lost 3 bases, V lost 2 bases, and 3 bases had no gene match. Germline values: CDR1 SEHNR, CDR2 FQNEAQ (reference sequence). The CDR3, as DNA: TGTGCCAGCAGCTTAAGGACAGGGGGCTTCTACGAGCAGTACTTC. Its translation: CASSLRTGGFYEQYF. Full variable domain (outside the CDR3, taken from reference TRBV7-9 and TRBJ2-7): DTGVSQNPRHKITKRGQNVTFRCDPISEHNRLYWYRQTLGQGPEFLTYFQNEAQLEKSRLLSDRFSAERPKGSFSTLEIQRTEQGDSAMYLCASSLRTGGFYEQYFGPGTRLTVT.

The V call is TRBV7-9, the J call TRBJ1-2; possibly TRBD1 for D (5 bases). The CDR3 is 15 amino acids. Germline CDR1 is SEHNR and CDR2 is FQNEAQ (reference sequence). V was trimmed by 6 bases and J by 10 bases, leaving 24 bases between them. CDR3 coding DNA: TGTGCCAGCAGGTCCGGGGGGGAGTGGTTGGGATACTACACCTTC. This gives the protein CASRSGGEWLGYYTF.

The V call is TRBV2, the J call TRBJ2-5, with D possibly being TRBD2 (6 bases). Germline lookup yields CDR1 SNHLY and CDR2 FYNNEI. V gave up 6 bases and J gave up 5 bases, with 13 bases separating them. This CDR3 is 13 amino acids long. The CDR3 nucleotides read TGTGCCAGCAGGGAGGGGAACGGGGAGACCCAGTACTTC. It encodes CASREGNGETQYF.

The chain joins TRBV5-6 to TRBJ1-1, with TRBD1 matching over 12 bases. The germline V gene encodes CDR1 SGHDT and CDR2 YYEEEE. The CDR3 has 15 amino acids. V lost 4 bases and J lost 6; bases outside the gene matches: 7. CDR3 residues: CASSRPGQGAAEAFF. CDR3 sequence (DNA): TGTGCCAGCAGCCGACCGGGACAGGGGGCCGCTGAAGCTTTCTTT.

The CDR3 region has the DNA TGTGCCATAGGGGCAAGCGGGGCAGATACGCAGTATTTT. Translated, it gives CAIGASGADTQYF. The rearrangement joins TRBV6-6 to TRBJ2-3; 7 positions agree with TRBD2. The CDR3 is 13 residues long. In germline, CDR1 is MNHNY, CDR2 SVGAGI (reference sequence). The J segment lost 4 bases and the V segment lost 10 bases, leaving 8 bases of the junction unmatched.